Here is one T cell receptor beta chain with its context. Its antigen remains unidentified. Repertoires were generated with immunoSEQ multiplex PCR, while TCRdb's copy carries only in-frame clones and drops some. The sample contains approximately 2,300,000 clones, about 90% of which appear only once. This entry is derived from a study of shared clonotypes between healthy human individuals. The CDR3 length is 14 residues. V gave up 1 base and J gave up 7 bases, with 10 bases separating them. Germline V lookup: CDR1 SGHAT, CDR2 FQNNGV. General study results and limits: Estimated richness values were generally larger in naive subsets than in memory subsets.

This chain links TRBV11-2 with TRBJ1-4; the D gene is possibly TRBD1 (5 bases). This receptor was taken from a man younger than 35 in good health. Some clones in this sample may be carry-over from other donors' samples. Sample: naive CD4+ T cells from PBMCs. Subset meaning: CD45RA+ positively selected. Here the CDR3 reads CASSLAQGVEKLFF. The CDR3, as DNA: TGTGCCAGCAGCTTAGCTCAGGGCGTTGAAAAACTGTTTTTT.